Listed below are T cell receptor beta chains from one sample, sequenced in a study of vaccination and CD4 T cells after COVID-19. TCRdb called the PCR reads again in MiXCR, with one record for every CDR3 protein. The data contain about 6,600 distinct CDR3 sequences, 51% of them seen just once; the ten biggest clones take up around 42%. What these receptors recognize is not known. The sequenced sample consisted of CD4+ T cells from blood, cultured in vitro. These TCRs come from a human donor in good health. The CDR3 runs from the conserved cysteine through the conserved F or W. The D gene is left open where the match is weak. Only part of the rows carry a size: once, few, many, or a class if the clone is expanded.

D gene	V gene	clone size	J gene	CDR3 protein	CDR3 DNA
TRBD2	TRBV11-2	-	TRBJ2-7	CASSSRGGGLVGEQYF	TGTGCCAGCAGCTCGCGGGGGGGCGGACTGGTCGGGGAGCAGTACTTC
-	TRBV27	few	TRBJ1-5	CASSLSQGGQPQHF	TGTGCCAGCAGTTTATCACAGGGAGGACAGCCCCAGCATTTT
-	TRBV27	few	TRBJ2-7	CASSLSGQSLSYEQYF	TGTGCCAGCAGTTTATCTGGCCAGTCCCTCTCCTACGAGCAGTACTTC
-	TRBV6-1	-	TRBJ2-5	CASSTKETQYF	TGTGCCAGCAGTACAAAGGAGACCCAGTACTTC
-	TRBV7-2	-	TRBJ1-1	CASSRTLTGRTNTEAFF	TGTGCCAGCAGCCGTACCCTTACAGGGAGGACGAACACTGAAGCTTTCTTT
TRBD1	TRBV7-6	few	TRBJ1-2	CASSLLAGGGYGYTF	TGTGCCAGCAGCTTACTCGCAGGGGGCGGCTATGGCTACACCTTC
TRBD1	TRBV7-8	-	TRBJ1-6	CASSVLSGQGHSPLHF	TGTGCCAGCAGCGTTCTTTCGGGACAGGGGCATTCACCCCTCCACTTT
-	TRBV7-2	-	TRBJ2-1	CASSSGLSSYNEQFF	TGTGCCAGCAGCTCAGGCCTCAGCTCCTACAATGAGCAGTTCTTC
TRBD1	TRBV11-2	-	TRBJ1-2	CAVWDREVGGYTF	TGTGCAGTTTGGGACAGGGAGGTGGGTGGCTACACCTTC
-	TRBV2	-	TRBJ1-2	CASSENGGGYTF	TGTGCCAGCAGTGAAAACGGGGGGGGCTACACCTTC
-	TRBV2	once	TRBJ1-1	CASNPEGVGTEAFF	TGTGCCAGCAACCCGGAGGGGGTGGGCACTGAAGCTTTCTTT
-	TRBV7-2	few	TRBJ2-7	CASSFFQGSLEQYF	TGTGCCAGCAGCTTCTTCCAGGGCTCCCTCGAGCAGTACTTC
TRBD2	TRBV27	few	TRBJ2-5	CASSLRSGRETQYF	TGTGCCAGCAGTTTAAGGAGCGGGAGGGAGACCCAGTACTTC